This T cell receptor (beta chain) was recorded in a study of OX40 agonist ivuxolimab in advanced cancers. Study-level information: Every 2 weeks, patients got intravenous ivuxolimab at one of six dose levels (0.01-10 mg/kg).

Exclusion of a patient followed from autoimmune disease history or systemic immunosuppression. The data were produced by immunoSEQ multiplex PCR, yet TCRdb's version contains in-frame clones alone and is incomplete. The table includes 35,000 or so clones, less than 85% detected once. The CDR3 has 11 amino acids. Trimming took off 7 bases at V and 4 bases at J, with 7 bases between the two ends. Looked up from germline, CDR1 is SNHLY and CDR2 is FYNNEI. The genes are TRBV2 and TRBJ1-2; TRBD1 is a possible D gene (5 bases). Sequenced material: CD4+ or CD8+ T cells sorted from blood, taken in a trial of the OX40 agonist ivuxolimab. The source is an adult with an advanced solid tumor such as melanoma, head and neck, liver or kidney cancer. The CDR3 protein is CASKGIYGYTF. As DNA, the CDR3 is TGTGCCAGCAAGGGGATCTATGGCTACACCTTC.